This is a list of T cell receptor beta chains from one sample in a study of cytomegalovirus exposure and HLA in healthy donors. TCRdb's copy holds only in-frame clones and misses some; the assay was immunoSEQ multiplex PCR. The data contain 90,000 or so clones, roughly 60% of them seen just once; the ten biggest clones take up 5.5% to 6.5%. The sequenced material came from PBMCs. All receptors derive from a boy between 10 and 17 years old in good health and CMV-seropositive. The CDR3 runs from the conserved cysteine through the conserved F or W. The order of the fields is J gene, clone size, V gene, D gene, CDR3 protein, CDR3 DNA. The D gene is left open where the match is weak. Where a row states a size, it is once, few, many or the class of an expanded clone; other rows omit it.

J gene: TRBJ2-7
clone size: -
V gene: TRBV5-6
D gene: TRBD2
CDR3 protein: CASRAGTSGYEQYF
CDR3 DNA: TGTGCCAGCAGAGCCGGGACTAGCGGTTACGAGCAGTACTTC

J gene: TRBJ1-6
clone size: -
V gene: TRBV5-1
D gene: TRBD1
CDR3 protein: CASSLGTGDDFSYNSPLHF
CDR3 DNA: TGCGCCAGCAGCTTAGGGACAGGGGACGACTTCTCCTATAATTCACCCCTCCACTTT

J gene: TRBJ1-3
clone size: -
V gene: TRBV2
D gene: -
CDR3 protein: CASSDRSSGNTIYF
CDR3 DNA: TGTGCCAGCAGTGACAGATCCTCTGGAAACACCATATATTTT

J gene: TRBJ2-1
clone size: -
V gene: TRBV19
D gene: TRBD1
CDR3 protein: CASTPTGDHEQFF
CDR3 DNA: TGTGCCAGTACCCCGACAGGGGATCATGAGCAGTTCTTC

J gene: TRBJ1-4
clone size: -
V gene: TRBV18
D gene: -
CDR3 protein: CASSRRGAPNEKLFF
CDR3 DNA: TGTGCCAGCTCACGCCGGGGGGCCCCTAATGAAAAACTGTTTTTT

J gene: TRBJ2-1
clone size: -
V gene: TRBV29-1
D gene: -
CDR3 protein: CSVGGRGRVDEQFF
CDR3 DNA: TGCAGCGTTGGGGGGAGGGGGAGGGTCGATGAGCAGTTCTTC

J gene: TRBJ1-5
clone size: -
V gene: TRBV7-9
D gene: -
CDR3 protein: CASSSGNRNQPQHF
CDR3 DNA: TGTGCCAGCAGCTCGGGGAATAGAAATCAGCCCCAGCATTTT

J gene: TRBJ1-6
clone size: -
V gene: TRBV7-3
D gene: -
CDR3 protein: CASSLTVNSPLHF
CDR3 DNA: TGTGCCAGCAGCTTGACAGTTAATTCACCCCTCCACTTT

J gene: TRBJ1-1
clone size: few
V gene: TRBV11-3
D gene: -
CDR3 protein: CASSLLTGTEAFF
CDR3 DNA: TGTGCCAGCAGCTTATTAACAGGCACTGAAGCTTTCTTT

J gene: TRBJ2-1
clone size: -
V gene: TRBV5-4
D gene: TRBD2
CDR3 protein: CASSLSSGRGNEQFF
CDR3 DNA: TGTGCCAGCAGCTTGTCTAGCGGGAGGGGAAATGAGCAGTTCTTC

J gene: TRBJ2-3
clone size: -
V gene: TRBV12-5
D gene: TRBD1
CDR3 protein: CASALTPGTDYTDTQYF
CDR3 DNA: TGTGCTAGTGCCCTAACCCCCGGGACAGACTACACAGATACGCAGTATTTT

J gene: TRBJ2-5
clone size: -
V gene: TRBV5-6
D gene: TRBD1
CDR3 protein: CASSSWTGGVETQYF
CDR3 DNA: TGTGCCAGCAGCTCGTGGACAGGGGGAGTGGAGACCCAGTACTTC

J gene: TRBJ2-7
clone size: few
V gene: TRBV27
D gene: TRBD2
CDR3 protein: CASSLFKGGGYEQYF
CDR3 DNA: TGTGCCAGCAGTTTATTTAAAGGCGGGGGATACGAGCAGTACTTC

J gene: TRBJ2-1
clone size: -
V gene: TRBV5-1
D gene: -
CDR3 protein: CASSLPGYNEQFF
CDR3 DNA: TGCGCCAGCTCATTACCGGGGTACAATGAGCAGTTCTTC

J gene: TRBJ2-7
clone size: -
V gene: TRBV21-1
D gene: -
CDR3 protein: CASSCGSRTEQYF
CDR3 DNA: TGTGCCAGCAGCTGCGGGAGTAGGACCGAGCAGTACTTC

J gene: TRBJ2-1
clone size: -
V gene: TRBV29-1
D gene: TRBD1
CDR3 protein: CSVGWGQPNNEQFF
CDR3 DNA: TGCAGCGTTGGATGGGGACAGCCCAACAATGAGCAGTTCTTC

J gene: TRBJ1-1
clone size: few
V gene: TRBV30
D gene: TRBD1
CDR3 protein: CAWSRDRGTEAFF
CDR3 DNA: TGTGCCTGGAGTCGGGACAGGGGGACTGAAGCTTTCTTT

J gene: TRBJ2-3
clone size: -
V gene: TRBV9
D gene: TRBD2
CDR3 protein: CASSVVASGGGTDTQYF
CDR3 DNA: TGTGCCAGCAGCGTAGTCGCTAGCGGGGGCGGCACAGATACGCAGTATTTT

J gene: TRBJ2-1
clone size: -
V gene: TRBV19
D gene: -
CDR3 protein: CASSKSPRSNNEQFF
CDR3 DNA: TGTGCCAGTAGTAAGTCCCCTAGGTCTAACAATGAGCAGTTCTTC

J gene: TRBJ1-2
clone size: -
V gene: TRBV28
D gene: -
CDR3 protein: CASSLVGREGYTF
CDR3 DNA: TGTGCCAGCAGCCTCGTAGGGAGGGAGGGCTACACCTTC

J gene: TRBJ2-3
clone size: -
V gene: TRBV27
D gene: TRBD2
CDR3 protein: CASSPRTSLSTDTQYF
CDR3 DNA: TGTGCCAGCAGCCCTCGGACTAGTCTTAGCACAGATACGCAGTATTTT

J gene: TRBJ2-1
clone size: -
V gene: TRBV5-1
D gene: TRBD2
CDR3 protein: CASSSGLAGIYNEQFF
CDR3 DNA: TGCGCCAGCAGCTCGGGACTAGCGGGGATCTACAATGAGCAGTTCTTC

J gene: TRBJ2-1
clone size: -
V gene: TRBV7-9
D gene: TRBD2
CDR3 protein: CASIGRGGPYNEQFF
CDR3 DNA: TGTGCCAGCATCGGACGGGGGGGGCCCTACAATGAGCAGTTCTTC

J gene: TRBJ2-1
clone size: -
V gene: TRBV13
D gene: TRBD2
CDR3 protein: CATTGGSGNEQFF
CDR3 DNA: TGTGCCACCACGGGAGGCTCGGGCAATGAGCAGTTCTTC

J gene: TRBJ2-5
clone size: -
V gene: TRBV5-6
D gene: -
CDR3 protein: CASSPIRKWPRETQYF
CDR3 DNA: TGTGCCAGCAGCCCAATTAGAAAGTGGCCGAGGGAGACCCAGTACTTC

J gene: TRBJ2-1
clone size: few
V gene: TRBV6-4
D gene: TRBD2
CDR3 protein: CASSVGGGVAQFF
CDR3 DNA: TGTGCCAGCAGTGTTGGCGGGGGGGTGGCGCAGTTCTTC

J gene: TRBJ2-3
clone size: -
V gene: TRBV5-1
D gene: -
CDR3 protein: CASSLEGSGVTDTQYF
CDR3 DNA: TGCGCCAGCAGCTTGGAGGGTTCAGGGGTAACAGATACGCAGTATTTT

J gene: TRBJ2-7
clone size: -
V gene: TRBV10-2
D gene: TRBD1
CDR3 protein: CASSAMDRVSYEQYF
CDR3 DNA: TGCGCCAGCAGTGCGATGGACAGGGTTTCCTACGAGCAGTACTTC

J gene: TRBJ2-5
clone size: few
V gene: TRBV2
D gene: TRBD2
CDR3 protein: CASSALAGAETQYF
CDR3 DNA: TGTGCCAGCAGCGCTTTGGCGGGAGCGGAGACCCAGTACTTC

J gene: TRBJ1-3
clone size: -
V gene: TRBV19
D gene: -
CDR3 protein: CASSSWEAASGNTIYF
CDR3 DNA: TGTGCCAGTAGCTCATGGGAGGCCGCCTCTGGAAACACCATATATTTT

J gene: TRBJ1-1
clone size: -
V gene: TRBV25-1
D gene: -
CDR3 protein: CASSEYRLLGTEAFF
CDR3 DNA: TGTGCCAGCAGTGAGTACAGGCTTTTGGGGACTGAAGCTTTCTTT

J gene: TRBJ1-4
clone size: -
V gene: TRBV28
D gene: -
CDR3 protein: CASSKDSVGEKLFF
CDR3 DNA: TGTGCCAGCAGCAAGGACAGCGTCGGGGAAAAACTGTTTTTT

J gene: TRBJ1-2
clone size: -
V gene: TRBV10-3
D gene: TRBD1
CDR3 protein: CAISSGTGGDYGYTF
CDR3 DNA: TGTGCCATCAGTTCCGGGACAGGGGGCGATTATGGCTACACCTTC

J gene: TRBJ2-4
clone size: -
V gene: TRBV15
D gene: TRBD2
CDR3 protein: CATSGRGGKNIQYF
CDR3 DNA: TGTGCCACCAGCGGACGGGGGGGTAAAAACATTCAGTACTTC

J gene: TRBJ2-7
clone size: -
V gene: TRBV29-1
D gene: TRBD1
CDR3 protein: CSVETGALGEQYF
CDR3 DNA: TGCAGCGTTGAAACAGGGGCCCTGGGGGAGCAGTACTTC

J gene: TRBJ2-1
clone size: -
V gene: TRBV7-2
D gene: TRBD1
CDR3 protein: CASSFDRGQHNEQFF
CDR3 DNA: TGTGCCAGCAGCTTTGACAGGGGGCAGCACAATGAGCAGTTCTTC

J gene: TRBJ1-1
clone size: -
V gene: TRBV27
D gene: -
CDR3 protein: CASSFLQGTEAFF
CDR3 DNA: TGTGCCAGCAGTTTCTTACAGGGCACTGAAGCTTTCTTT